This T cell receptor (beta chain) was identified during a study of CD8 T cells in ankylosing spondylitis. Study-level findings and limits: Characteristic, it appeared, of ankylosing spondylitis blood was a TCR beta motif of several highly homologous variants. Disease-linked clones bore a CD8+ phenotype and were relatively rare in peripheral blood. Matched ankylosing spondylitis synovial fluid reportedly contained a significantly enriched population of disease-linked clones.

This CDR3 is built from 13 residues. V was clipped by 6 bases and J by 10 bases, with 16 bases between them. Generation of TCR beta libraries employed quantitative 5'-RACE incorporating molecular barcodes. TCRdb fed the 5' RACE reads into MiXCR, producing one record per CDR3 protein. The sample has around 210,000 distinct CDR3 sequences; around 8% are singletons. This clonotype showed up many times. Its antigen remains unidentified. The chain combines TRBV12-3 or TRBV12-4 with TRBJ2-1; a weak D match, TRBD1 (6 bases). The receptor was derived from a female donor with ankylosing spondylitis or in good health (not recorded which). Material for sequencing was blood, either unsorted or a sorted T cell fraction (not recorded which). The CDR3 sequence is CASSAVRGREQFF. In DNA form, the CDR3 reads TGTGCCAGCAGCGCCGTCAGGGGAAGGGAGCAGTTCTTC.